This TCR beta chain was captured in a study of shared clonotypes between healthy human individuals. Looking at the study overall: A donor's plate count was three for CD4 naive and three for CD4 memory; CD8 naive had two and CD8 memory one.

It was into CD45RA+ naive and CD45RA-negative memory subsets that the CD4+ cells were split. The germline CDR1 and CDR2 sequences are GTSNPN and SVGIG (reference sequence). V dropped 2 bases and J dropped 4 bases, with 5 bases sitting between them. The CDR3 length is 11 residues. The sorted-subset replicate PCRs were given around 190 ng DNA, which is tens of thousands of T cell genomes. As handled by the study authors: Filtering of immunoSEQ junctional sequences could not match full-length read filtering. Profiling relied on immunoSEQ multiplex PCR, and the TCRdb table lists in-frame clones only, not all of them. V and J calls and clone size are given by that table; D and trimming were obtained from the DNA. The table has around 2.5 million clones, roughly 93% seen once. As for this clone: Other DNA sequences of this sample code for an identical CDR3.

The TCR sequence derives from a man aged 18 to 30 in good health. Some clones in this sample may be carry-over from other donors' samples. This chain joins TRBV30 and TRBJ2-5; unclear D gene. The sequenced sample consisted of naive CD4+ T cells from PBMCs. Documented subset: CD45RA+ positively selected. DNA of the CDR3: TGTGCCTGGAGTATCGGAGAGACCCAGTACTTC. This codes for CAWSIGETQYF.